The sequence of this TCR beta chain was determined in a study of blood T cell repertoires in COVID-19. Study in general: The samples span acute and convalescent COVID-19 from the United States, Italy and Spain. In each case, the material was cDNA or gDNA derived from T cells, B-cell-depleted T cells, or PBMCs.

As handled by the study authors: Using reference gene primer amplification, nucleated cell counts were estimated. Assay used: immunoSEQ multiplex PCR; TCRdb lists only in-frame clones, some missing. V and J calls and clone size are those listed in that table; D and trimming were worked out from the DNA. This sample carries approximately 190,000 clones, around 84% of them seen once, and the ten largest clones take over 13%. Looked up from germline, CDR1 is SGHTS and CDR2 is YDEGEE. This CDR3 region has 15 residues. Trimming took off 2 bases at V and 4 bases at J, with 15 bases between the two ends. The sample taken for sequencing was peripheral blood. The sequence derives from a man aged 25-45 years with active or convalescent COVID-19. The chain uses TRBV5-8 and TRBJ2-5; TRBD2 might be the D (7 bases). CDR3 nucleotide sequence: TGTGCCAGCAGCTTCTGGGGGGGCGGTCGAGAGACCCAGTACTTC. Its translation: CASSFWGGGRETQYF.